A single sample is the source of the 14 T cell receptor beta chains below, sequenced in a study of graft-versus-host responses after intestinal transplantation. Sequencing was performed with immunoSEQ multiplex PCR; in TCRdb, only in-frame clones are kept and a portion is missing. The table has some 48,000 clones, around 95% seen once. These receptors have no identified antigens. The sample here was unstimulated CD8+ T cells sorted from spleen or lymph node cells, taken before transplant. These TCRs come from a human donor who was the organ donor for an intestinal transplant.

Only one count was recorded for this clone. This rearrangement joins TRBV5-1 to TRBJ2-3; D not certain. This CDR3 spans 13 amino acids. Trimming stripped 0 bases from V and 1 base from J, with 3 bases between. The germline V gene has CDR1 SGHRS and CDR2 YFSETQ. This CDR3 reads CASSLAGTDTQYF. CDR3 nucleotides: TGCGCCAGCAGCTTGGCCGGCACAGATACGCAGTATTTT.

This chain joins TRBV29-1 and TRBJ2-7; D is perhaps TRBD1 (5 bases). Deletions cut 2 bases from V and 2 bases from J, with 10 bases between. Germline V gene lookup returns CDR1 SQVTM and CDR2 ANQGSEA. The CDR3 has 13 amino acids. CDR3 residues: CSVELDSAYEQYF. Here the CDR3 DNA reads TGCAGCGTTGAATTAGACAGTGCCTACGAGCAGTACTTC.

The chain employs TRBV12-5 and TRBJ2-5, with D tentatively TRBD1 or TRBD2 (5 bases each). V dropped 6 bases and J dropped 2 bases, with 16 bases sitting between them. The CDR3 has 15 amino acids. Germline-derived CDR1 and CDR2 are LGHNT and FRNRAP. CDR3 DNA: TGTGCTAGTGGAACCCTTCCCGGGGCACAAGAGACCCAGTACTTC. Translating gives CASGTLPGAQETQYF.

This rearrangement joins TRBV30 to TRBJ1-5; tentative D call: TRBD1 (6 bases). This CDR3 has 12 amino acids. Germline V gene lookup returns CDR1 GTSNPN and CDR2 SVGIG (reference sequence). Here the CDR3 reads CASGDSNQPQHF. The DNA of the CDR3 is TGTGCTTCAGGGGATAGCAATCAGCCCCAGCATTTT.

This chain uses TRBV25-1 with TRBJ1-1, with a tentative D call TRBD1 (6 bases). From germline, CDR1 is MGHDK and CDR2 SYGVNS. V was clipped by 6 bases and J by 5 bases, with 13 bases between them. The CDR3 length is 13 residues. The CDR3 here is CASRNRDHTEAFF. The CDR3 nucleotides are TGTGCCAGCAGGAACAGGGATCATACTGAAGCTTTCTTT. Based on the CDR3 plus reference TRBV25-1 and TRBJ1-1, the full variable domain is EADIYQTPRYLVIGTGKKITLECSQTMGHDKMYWYQQDPGMELHLIHYSYGVNSTEKGDLSSESTVSRIRTEHFPLTLESARPSHTSQYLCASRNRDHTEAFFGQGTRLTVV.

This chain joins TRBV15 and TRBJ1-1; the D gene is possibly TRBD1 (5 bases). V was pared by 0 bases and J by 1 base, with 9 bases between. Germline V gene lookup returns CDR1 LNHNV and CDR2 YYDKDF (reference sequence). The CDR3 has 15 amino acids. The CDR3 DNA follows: TGTGCCACCAGCAGAGAAGACAGACAGAACACTGAAGCTTTCTTT. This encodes CATSREDRQNTEAFF. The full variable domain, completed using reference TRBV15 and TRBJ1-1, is DAMVIQNPRYQVTQFGKPVTLSCSQTLNHNVMYWYQQKSSQAPKLLFHYYDKDFNNEADTPDNFQSRRPNTSFCFLDIRSPGLGDTAMYLCATSREDRQNTEAFFGQGTRLTVV.

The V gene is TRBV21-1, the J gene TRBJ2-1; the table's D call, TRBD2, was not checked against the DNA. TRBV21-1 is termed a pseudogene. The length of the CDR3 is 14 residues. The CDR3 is CASSKKGGHNEQFF. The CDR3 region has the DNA TGTGCCAGCAGCAAAAAAGGAGGTCACAATGAGCAGTTCTTC.

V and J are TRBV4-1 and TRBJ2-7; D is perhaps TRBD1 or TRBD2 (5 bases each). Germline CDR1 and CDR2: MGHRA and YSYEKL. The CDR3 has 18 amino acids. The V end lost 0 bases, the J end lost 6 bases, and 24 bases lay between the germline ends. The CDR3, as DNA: TGCGCCAGCAGCCAAGAGGGAAAAGGGACGCTAAAAGGGTCCGAGCAGTACTTC. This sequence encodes CASSQEGKGTLKGSEQYF.

The CDR3 sequence: CASRKGTEYNTEAFF. The CDR3, as DNA: TGTGCCAGCAGAAAGGGGACAGAGTACAACACTGAAGCTTTCTTT. The chain employs TRBV6-1 and TRBJ1-1; 7 positions match TRBD1. Germline V gene lookup returns CDR1 MNHNS and CDR2 SASEGT. CDR3 length: 15 residues. V shed 6 bases, J shed 2 bases, and the junction held 9 bases outside the gene matches.

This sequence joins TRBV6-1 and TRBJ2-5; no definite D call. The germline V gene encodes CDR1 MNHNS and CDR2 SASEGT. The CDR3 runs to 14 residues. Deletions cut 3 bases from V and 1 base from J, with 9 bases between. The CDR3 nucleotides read TGTGCCAGCAGTGATACCGGTACCCAAGAGACCCAGTACTTC. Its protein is CASSDTGTQETQYF.

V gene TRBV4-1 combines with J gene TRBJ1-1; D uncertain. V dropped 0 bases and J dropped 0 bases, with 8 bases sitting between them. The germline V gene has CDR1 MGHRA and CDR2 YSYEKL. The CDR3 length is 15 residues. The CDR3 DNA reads TGCGCCAGCAGCCAAGAACGGCAGTTGAACACTGAAGCTTTCTTT. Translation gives CASSQERQLNTEAFF.

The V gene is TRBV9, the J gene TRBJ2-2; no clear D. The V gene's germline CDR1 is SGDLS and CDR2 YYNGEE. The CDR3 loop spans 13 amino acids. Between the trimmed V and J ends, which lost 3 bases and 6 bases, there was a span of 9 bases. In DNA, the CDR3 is TGTGCCAGCAGCGCCACATCCCCCGGGGAGCTGTTTTTT. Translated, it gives CASSATSPGELFF.

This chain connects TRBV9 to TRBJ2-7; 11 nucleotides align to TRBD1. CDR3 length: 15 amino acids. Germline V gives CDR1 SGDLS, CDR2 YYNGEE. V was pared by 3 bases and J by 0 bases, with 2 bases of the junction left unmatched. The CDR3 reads CASSAGTGGSYEQYF. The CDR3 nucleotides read TGTGCCAGCAGCGCCGGGACAGGGGGCTCCTACGAGCAGTACTTC. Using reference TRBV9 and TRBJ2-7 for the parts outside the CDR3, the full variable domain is DSGVTQTPKHLITATGQRVTLRCSPRSGDLSVYWYQQSLDQGLQFLIQYYNGEERAKGNILERFSAQQFPDLHSELNLSSLELGDSALYFCASSAGTGGSYEQYFGPGTRLTVT.

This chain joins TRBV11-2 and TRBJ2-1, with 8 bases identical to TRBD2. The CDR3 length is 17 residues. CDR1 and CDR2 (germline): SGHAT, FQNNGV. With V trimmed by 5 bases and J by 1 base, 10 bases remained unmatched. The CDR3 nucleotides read TGTGCCAGCAGCAGGAGCGGGGGCTTAAATTCCTACAATGAGCAGTTCTTC. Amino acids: CASSRSGGLNSYNEQFF.